This T cell receptor (beta chain) was identified in a study of blood T cell repertoires in COVID-19 (dated by TCRdb to about 2020). Study-level background: Recovered participants in ImmuneRACE Cohort 3 were defined as having two consecutive negative NP/OP PCR tests, clearance from a healthcare professional, or resolution of symptoms. The dataset comprised deeply sampled blood TCRbeta repertoires from subjects exposed to, actively infected with, or recovered from COVID-19. The repertoires were released in a freely available public database intended as a resource for research on the immune response to SARS-CoV-2. Samples came from the ongoing ImmuneRACE study (first 160 participants) plus 1,254 subjects from 6 global collaborators. The sample metadata nearly always contained a de-identified subject ID, COVID-19 status, age in years and sex. The collaborator samples originated in the United States, Italy and Spain and spanned the acute and convalescent phases of COVID-19. The prospective study material was composed of cDNA or gDNA derived from T cells, B-cell-depleted T cells, or PBMCs. HLA class I and class II types, where available, came from metadata supplied by the sample provider rather than from assay-based typing.

CDR1 and CDR2, looked up from the germline V gene, are SGHVS and FQNEAQ. V trim: 0 bases; J trim: 6 bases; unmatched bases: 4. The CDR3 has 17 amino acids, counting the end cysteine and phenylalanine. Only the CDR3 portion is preserved as DNA: 51 bases, with reading frame beginning at the first base. The full study reports these points: Clinical and demographic metadata were provided uncurated, with the amount varying by source and participant.

Of note for this clone: No antigen is known for it. Base qualities are not recorded, but no much larger clone differs from it by a single base.

TCRbeta CDR3 regions were amplified from genomic DNA by means of the immunoSEQ Assay, a bias-controlled multiplex PCR. As for the original processing: The number of nucleated cells in each sample was estimated by amplification of reference gene primers within the assay. To quantify the absolute abundance of each unique TCRbeta CDR3 rearrangement, sequence reads were collapsed and filtered. Productive Simpson clonality was computed per sample as the square root of Simpson's diversity index over productive rearrangements. The clones in this table, taken by TCRdb from immuneACCESS, are in-frame only. Not every clone is retained; where verified, under half of the shortfall comes from an unresolved V gene, and the cause of the rest is unknown. V, J and clone size reflect that table, while D and trimming were determined from the DNA. The sample has 200,000 to 250,000 clones on record, roughly 84% of them singletons. The top ten clones comprise 7% to 7.5% of the sample.

Enrolling through a virtual design, the prospective study's participants ranged in age from roughly 18 to 89 years and lived across 20 to 30 United States geographic areas. In the prospective study, cohorts were assigned on the basis of participant-reported clinical history obtained from a screening survey and a study questionnaire. In the prospective study, whole blood, serum and a nasopharyngeal or oropharyngeal swab were collected from each participant by mobile phlebotomists. Prospective study participants could optionally give additional blood draws and questionnaires over an approximately 2-month period. Before DNA extraction, blood samples from the prospective study were shipped at room temperature or frozen.

The specimen sequenced was PBMCs or T cells enriched from blood (not recorded which). The TCR was taken from a man younger than 40 in a cohort exposed to, infected with or recovered from COVID-19 (not recorded which). Recombination connected TRBV7-8 to TRBJ2-2; TRBD2 agrees with 13 junctional bases. The DNA sequence is TGTGCCAGCAGCTTAGCCCAACTAGCGGGAGGGTCCGGGGAGCTGTTTTTT. Its amino acids are CASSLAQLAGGSGELFF.